These 8 T cell receptor beta chains were sequenced from one sample in a study of T cell changes during pregnancy in multiple sclerosis. Assay: immunoSEQ multiplex PCR; the TCRdb copy retains only in-frame clones and omits some. The sample carries around 40,000 clones, roughly nine tenths recorded once. Source: CD4+ T cells from peripheral blood mononuclear cells, taken before pregnancy. These receptors all stem from a female donor with multiple sclerosis, enrolled in a pregnancy study.

This chain links TRBV29-1 with TRBJ2-3; 11 bases line up with TRBD1. J lost 2 bases, V lost 7 bases, and 5 bases had no gene match. The CDR3 has 14 amino acids. Per germline, CDR1 SQVTM and CDR2 ANQGSEA. The CDR3 DNA sequence: TGCAGCGCACGGGACAGGGGGTACACAGATACGCAGTATTTT. It encodes CSARDRGYTDTQYF.

The V gene is TRBV9, the J gene TRBJ2-7; D is possibly TRBD2 (5 bases). CDR3 length: 13 residues. CDR1 SGDLS and CDR2 YYNGEE come from the germline V gene. V was clipped by 4 bases and J by 3 bases, with 11 bases between them. The CDR3 spells CASSPRGSYEQYF. The CDR3 coding sequence is TGTGCCAGCAGCCCGCGAGGGAGCTACGAGCAGTACTTC.

This clone has only one observation. This chain links TRBV7-2 with TRBJ2-3; 10 bases are shared with TRBD2. The V gene end was trimmed by 1 base and the J gene end by 5 bases; junction bases not matched to a gene: 9. This CDR3 is 17 amino acids long. From germline, CDR1 is SGHTA and CDR2 FQGNSA. The DNA of the CDR3 is TGTGCCAGCAGCTTAGATTGGGCACTAGCGGGGAGAGATACGCAGTATTTT. It is translated as CASSLDWALAGRDTQYF.

This chain connects TRBV7-3 to TRBJ2-5; D not resolved. The ends were cut back, 1 base at V and 3 bases at J, with 6 bases in the middle. Germline V gives CDR1 SGHTA, CDR2 FQGTGA. The CDR3 spans 13 residues. This CDR3 is CASSLSRKETQYF. For the CDR3, the DNA is TGTGCCAGCAGCTTAAGTAGAAAAGAGACCCAGTACTTC.

This chain joins TRBV19 and TRBJ1-6; 9 positions agree with TRBD1. In germline, CDR1 is LNHDA, CDR2 SQIVND (reference sequence). The CDR3 is 17 amino acids. V was clipped by 6 bases and J by 10 bases; unmatched bases: 16. The CDR3 reads CASSYVPGQGMVSPLHF. The CDR3 bases are TGTGCCAGTAGCTACGTCCCGGGACAGGGAATGGTCTCACCCCTCCACTTT.

This chain links TRBV18 with TRBJ2-5, with TRBD2 matching over 10 bases. V lost 5 bases and J lost 5; bases outside the gene matches: 11. The CDR3 spans 16 residues. In germline, CDR1 is KGHSH, CDR2 LQKENI. The CDR3 sequence: CASSAGTSVMKETQYF. The CDR3 DNA reads TGTGCCAGCTCAGCCGGGACTAGCGTAATGAAGGAGACCCAGTACTTC.

The chain combines TRBV5-1 with TRBJ2-5, with 9 bases matching TRBD2. The CDR3 consists of 14 residues. The V gene end was trimmed by 3 bases and the J gene end by 4 bases; junction bases not matched to a gene: 4. Looked up from germline, CDR1 is SGHRS and CDR2 is YFSETQ. In nucleotides, the CDR3 is TGCGCCAGCAGCTATAGCGGGGGAGGAGAGACCCAGTACTTC. This encodes CASSYSGGGETQYF.

This chain connects TRBV5-1 to TRBJ1-1, with D uncertain. Germline assignment: CDR1 SGHRS and CDR2 YFSETQ. This CDR3 contains 17 residues. V lost 4 bases and J lost 2, with 21 bases in between. The CDR3 spells CASSVPPLGLLNTEAFF. CDR3 in DNA: TGCGCCAGCAGCGTGCCTCCCCTCGGACTCCTTAACACTGAAGCTTTCTTT.